These 2 T cell receptor beta chains were all obtained from the same sample, sequenced in a study of T cells in tuberculosis. As to time point: new active TB diagnosis, blood taken before or within 7 days of starting treatment. Repertoires were generated with immunoSEQ multiplex PCR, while TCRdb's copy carries only in-frame clones and drops some. The table has about 34,000 clones, approximately 94% seen once. The sequences come from PBMCs, collected at tuberculosis diagnosis. The source of these receptors is an adult with tuberculosis.

The chain couples TRBV18 to TRBJ2-7; the match to TRBD2 covers 11 bases. The CDR3 extends over 15 amino acids. CDR1 is KGHSH, CDR2 LQKENI, per germline. V dropped 3 bases and J dropped 4; count of bases not matched to a gene: 5. CDR3 sequence (DNA): TGTGCCAGCTCACCCCTAGGGACTAGCGGTTACGAGCAGTACTTC. Protein sequence: CASSPLGTSGYEQYF.

The J gene is TRBJ1-5, the V gene TRBV19; possible D gene TRBD1, 5 bases. Deletions cut 7 bases from V and 4 bases from J, with 11 bases between. CDR1 LNHDA and CDR2 SQIVND come from the germline V gene (reference sequence). The length of the CDR3 is 13 residues. The CDR3 DNA reads as TGTGCCAGTACCTCTCAGGGTAATCAGCCCCAGCATTTT. Protein product: CASTSQGNQPQHF.